One and the same sample provided the 31 T cell receptor beta chains below, sequenced in a study of blood T cell repertoires in COVID-19. Some clones are missing from TCRdb's copy, which holds only in-frame ones; the method was immunoSEQ multiplex PCR. The table has more than 150,000 clones, 90% seen once; the top ten hold approximately 0.64%. Sequencing input: peripheral blood. These receptors all come from a man aged 50 or older with acute or convalescent COVID-19.

This rearrangement joins TRBV4-2 to TRBJ2-7, with a possible D match to TRBD2 (6 bases). The V gene's germline CDR1 is LGHNA and CDR2 YNFKEQ. CDR3 length equals 16 residues. V lost 0 bases and J lost 1, with 13 bases in between. DNA of the CDR3: TGTGCCAGCAGCCAAGATCAGGGAGGACGATCCTACGAGCAGTACGTC. Its protein product is CASSQDQGGRSYEQYV.

The V gene is TRBV4-1, the J gene TRBJ2-1; D perhaps matches TRBD1 (5 bases). Trimming stripped 3 bases from V and 5 bases from J, with 8 bases between. This CDR3 comprises 13 residues. Germline CDR1 MGHRA, CDR2 YSYEKL. CDR3 coding DNA: TGCGCCAGCAGCCACCAGGGCAACAATGAGCAGTTCTTC. This translates into CASSHQGNNEQFF.

The chain links TRBV18 to TRBJ1-5, with a tentative D call TRBD1 (5 bases). This CDR3 is built from 13 residues. Between the trimmed V and J ends, which lost 2 bases and 6 bases, there was a span of 8 bases. Germline CDR1 reads KGHSH; CDR2 reads LQKENI. CDR3 in DNA: TGTGCCAGCTCACCAACAGGTATTCAGCCCCAGCATTTT. Amino acids: CASSPTGIQPQHF.

The rearrangement joins TRBV6-5 to TRBJ2-7; 14 bases agree with TRBD2. The CDR3 loop spans 14 amino acids. Germline V gene sequence: CDR1 MNHEY, CDR2 SVGAGI. V shed 5 bases and J 7 bases; nucleotides not matched to a gene: 4. The CDR3 sequence is CASSPWTSGREQYF. DNA of the CDR3: TGTGCCAGCAGTCCTTGGACTAGCGGGAGGGAGCAGTACTTC.

The chain links TRBV19 to TRBJ2-7; TRBD2 matches 7 bases. The CDR3 is made up of 15 amino acids. The ends lost 5 bases at V and 2 bases at J; junction bases unmatched: 9. Germline lookup yields CDR1 LNHDA and CDR2 SQIVND (reference sequence). CDR3 in amino acids: CASSLKREGAYEQYF. CDR3 nucleotides: TGTGCCAGTAGTTTAAAGCGGGAAGGCGCCTACGAGCAGTACTTC.

The gene calls are TRBV18 and TRBJ1-2; 8 bases agree with TRBD1. Germline V CDR1 and CDR2: KGHSH, LQKENI. This CDR3 comprises 17 residues. Trimming removed 3 bases from V and 8 bases from J; junction bases left unmatched: 17. The CDR3 sequence: CASSPSDQGARGGGYTF. The CDR3 nucleotides are TGTGCCAGCTCACCGTCCGATCAGGGGGCCCGAGGGGGAGGCTACACCTTC.

The gene calls are TRBV5-3 and TRBJ2-7, with D perhaps matching TRBD2 (5 bases). TRBV5-3 is annotated as an ORF whose role is uncertain. This CDR3 region has 15 residues. V was trimmed by 2 bases and J by 2 bases, leaving 14 bases between them. CDR3 nucleotide sequence: TGTGCCAGAAGCTTTTCGCCTGGAGGCCCCTACGAGCAGTACGTC. Its protein product is CARSFSPGGPYEQYV.

The chain combines TRBV15 with TRBJ1-2; TRBD1 aligns across 8 bases. Germline V gives CDR1 LNHNV, CDR2 YYDKDF (reference sequence). With 3 bases clipped from V and 3 bases from J, the junction kept 3 bases outside the gene matches. The CDR3 runs to 14 residues. CDR3 sequence (DNA): TGTGCCACCAGCAGGGACAGGGTTCACTATGGCTACACCTTC. Its translation is CATSRDRVHYGYTF.

The chain has TRBV6-1 and TRBJ1-5; 7 bases are a match to TRBD1. Germline V gene lookup returns CDR1 MNHNS and CDR2 SASEGT. The CDR3 consists of 17 residues. With 4 bases clipped from V and 2 bases from J, the junction kept 11 bases outside the gene matches. CDR3 sequence: CASSVDRVRGGNQPQHF. For the CDR3, the DNA is TGTGCCAGCAGTGTCGACAGGGTAAGGGGTGGCAATCAGCCCCAGCATTTT.

This chain links TRBV24-1 with TRBJ2-5; 12 bases agree with TRBD1. J was trimmed by 5 bases and V by 9 bases; bases with no gene match: 9. The CDR3 runs 15 residues. Germline V gene data show CDR1 as KGHDR and CDR2 as SFDVKD. The CDR3 DNA is TGTGCCACCGGCGATCGGGACAGGGGGCTGGAGACCCAGTACTTC. Translated, it gives CATGDRDRGLETQYF.

The table lists this clone with a few counts. This sequence joins TRBV7-3 and TRBJ2-2, with a possible D match to TRBD2 (6 bases). The germline gives CDR1 SGHTA, CDR2 FQGTGA. The V gene lost 5 bases and the J gene lost 4 bases, with 20 bases spanning the gap. The CDR3 totals 17 residues. For the CDR3, the DNA is TGTGCCAGCAGCCCCCGGGACTCCGCGCGATTCACCGGGGAGCTGTTTTTT. This sequence encodes CASSPRDSARFTGELFF.

J is TRBJ1-6 and V is TRBV19, with D perhaps matching TRBD1 (5 bases). V dropped 8 bases and J dropped 5 bases, with 19 bases sitting between them. The length of the CDR3 is 16 residues. Germline V gene lookup returns CDR1 LNHDA and CDR2 SQIVND (reference sequence). The CDR3 is CASGAGVLNNNSPLHF. The DNA for the CDR3 is TGTGCCAGTGGTGCGGGGGTCTTAAACAATAATTCACCCCTCCACTTT.

The gene calls are TRBV18 and TRBJ2-7; D not resolved. The CDR3 consists of 11 residues. V was trimmed by 8 bases and J by 0 bases, leaving 5 bases between them. Per germline, CDR1 KGHSH and CDR2 LQKENI. The CDR3 nucleotides read TGTGCCAGCCGCAGCTCCTACGAGCAGTACTTC. This codes for CASRSSYEQYF.

This clone is a singleton in its sample. The chain uses TRBV5-8 and TRBJ1-2; D is possibly TRBD1 (5 bases). CDR3 length equals 12 residues. The V end was cut by 3 bases, the J end by 3 bases, with 6 bases between. From germline, CDR1 is SGHTS and CDR2 YDEGEE. CDR3 loop: CASSWGDYGYTF. CDR3 DNA: TGTGCCAGCAGCTGGGGGGACTATGGCTACACCTTC.

This clone was recorded a few times. The chain carries TRBV7-3 and TRBJ1-3; D is undetermined. V was trimmed by 6 bases and J by 0 bases, leaving 9 bases between them. Germline V CDR1 and CDR2: SGHTA, FQGTGA. The CDR3 consists of 14 residues. The CDR3 DNA reads as TGTGCCAGCAGTCGGGAAGGCTCTGGAAACACCATATATTTT. This gives the protein CASSREGSGNTIYF.

The table lists this clone with a count of one. The chain recombines TRBV6-1 with TRBJ2-5; D uncertain. Germline CDR1 is MNHNS and CDR2 is SASEGT. The V end was cut by 1 base, the J end by 5 bases, with 8 bases between. This CDR3 is 13 amino acids long. CDR3 loop: CASSEVARETQYF. In nucleotides, the CDR3 is TGTGCCAGCAGTGAAGTGGCGAGGGAGACCCAGTACTTC.

This clone has a single count. J is TRBJ1-3 and V is TRBV6-6; D unresolved. The length of the CDR3 is 15 residues. V shed 2 bases and J shed 0 bases, with 8 bases lying between them. Germline values: CDR1 MNHNY, CDR2 SVGAGI (reference sequence). The CDR3 spells CASSYDSYSGNTIYF. The CDR3 DNA reads TGTGCCAGCAGTTACGACTCATACTCTGGAAACACCATATATTTT.

This chain joins TRBV5-5 and TRBJ2-1; 10 nucleotides agree with TRBD1. With V trimmed by 5 bases and J by 7 bases, 9 bases remained unmatched. CDR3 length equals 15 residues. Germline V lookup: CDR1 SGHKS, CDR2 YYEKEE (reference sequence). CDR3 protein: CASSLTGTGVNEQFF. The CDR3 bases are TGTGCCAGCAGTTTGACCGGGACAGGGGTTAATGAGCAGTTCTTC.

V and J are TRBV18 and TRBJ2-1; 10 bases align to TRBD2. The CDR3 totals 16 residues. Trimming at V came to 3 bases and at J to 9 bases, leaving 11 bases not matched to a gene. The germline V gene has CDR1 KGHSH and CDR2 LQKENI. CDR3 in DNA: TGTGCCAGCTCACCCCCTAGGACTAGCGGCCCCGGTGAGCAGTTCTTC. It is translated as CASSPPRTSGPGEQFF. The variable domain in full, with the rest retrieved from reference TRBV18 and TRBJ2-1, is NAGVMQNPRHLVRRRGQEARLRCSPMKGHSHVYWYRQLPEEGLKFMVYLQKENIIDESGMPKERFSAEFPKEGPSILRIQQVVRGDSAAYFCASSPPRTSGPGEQFFGPGTRLTVL.

The chain recombines TRBV28 with TRBJ2-4; D perhaps matches TRBD1 (6 bases). The CDR3 covers 16 residues. Trimming removed 1 base from V and 2 bases from J, with 12 bases in between. CDR1 is MDHEN and CDR2 is SYDVKM in the germline V gene. Written as DNA, the CDR3 is TGTGCCAGCAGTTTATCTGGCAGGGGTACCAAAAACATTCAGTACTTC. This translates into CASSLSGRGTKNIQYF.

CDR3 amino acids: CASSQDTGTVLNGYTF. In DNA form, the CDR3 reads TGCGCCAGCAGCCAAGATACCGGGACAGTTCTTAATGGCTACACCTTC. This chain connects TRBV4-1 to TRBJ1-2, with 7 bases fitting TRBD1. The germline V gene encodes CDR1 MGHRA and CDR2 YSYEKL. The CDR3 extends over 16 amino acids. The V gene end was trimmed by 0 bases and the J gene end by 6 bases; junction bases not matched to a gene: 10.

The chain has TRBV6-5 and TRBJ2-2, with D hard to call. This CDR3 region has 13 residues. CDR1 is MNHEY and CDR2 is SVGAGI in the germline V gene. Trimming took 2 bases from V and 5 from J, leaving 6 bases between them. The CDR3 loop is CASSYRSTGELFF. The CDR3 DNA reads as TGTGCCAGCAGTTACAGGAGTACCGGGGAGCTGTTTTTT.

Here the CDR3 DNA reads TGTGCCAGTATCTGGAGGGCCCACGAGCAGTACTTC. This gives the protein CASIWRAHEQYF. This rearrangement joins TRBV2 to TRBJ2-7; D may be TRBD2 (6 bases). CDR1 and CDR2 from the germline V gene are SNHLY and FYNNEI. This CDR3 is 12 amino acids long. Deletions cut 9 bases from V and 5 bases from J, with 14 bases between. Combining the CDR3 with reference TRBV2 and TRBJ2-7 gives the whole variable domain EPEVTQTPSHQVTQMGQEVILRCVPISNHLYFYWYRQILGQKVEFLVSFYNNEISEKSEIFDDQFSVERPDGSNFTLKIRSTKLEDSAMYFCASIWRAHEQYFGPGTRLTVT.

This chain links TRBV11-3 with TRBJ2-1; 8 bases line up with TRBD1. This CDR3 region has 14 residues. V lost 6 bases and J lost 7; bases outside the gene matches: 8. Germline V gives CDR1 SGHNT, CDR2 YENEEA. In DNA form, the CDR3 reads TGTGCCAGCAGTTTGACAGGGGCCAGAAATGAGCAGTTCTTC. It codes for CASSLTGARNEQFF.

The chain couples TRBV6-1 to TRBJ1-5; 11 bases fit TRBD1. V dropped 6 bases and J dropped 1; count of bases not matched to a gene: 2. CDR1 is MNHNS and CDR2 is SASEGT in the germline V gene. The CDR3 is 15 amino acids. CDR3 DNA: TGTGCCAGCAGGGGACAGGGGGTGAGCAATCAGCCCCAGCATTTT. Translated: CASRGQGVSNQPQHF.

This clone was detected only a few times. The CDR3 reads CASSLSGGLYQPQHF. CDR3 in DNA: TGCGCCAGCAGCTTGTCAGGGGGCCTATATCAGCCCCAGCATTTT. The chain employs TRBV5-1 and TRBJ1-5; 8 bases match TRBD1. Germline V CDR1 and CDR2: SGHRS, YFSETQ. This CDR3 is 15 amino acids long. V shed 1 base and J 5 bases; nucleotides not matched to a gene: 5.

The J gene is TRBJ2-4, the V gene TRBV6-5, with 14 bases identical to TRBD2. With V trimmed by 6 bases and J by 7 bases, 5 bases remained unmatched. This CDR3 region has 15 residues. Germline V gene lookup returns CDR1 MNHEY and CDR2 SVGAGI. In DNA form, the CDR3 reads TGTGCCAGCAGCCAGACTAGCGGGAGGGAGAACATTCAGTACTTC. It translates to CASSQTSGRENIQYF.

This chain uses TRBV2 with TRBJ1-1; 7 nucleotides agree with TRBD1. This CDR3 comprises 14 residues. The ends lost 7 bases at V and 7 bases at J; junction bases unmatched: 12. From germline, CDR1 is SNHLY and CDR2 FYNNEI. The CDR3: CASTGRTGLSEAFF. The CDR3 region has the DNA TGTGCCAGCACTGGGAGGACAGGCCTGAGTGAAGCTTTCTTT.

The V and J genes are TRBV5-1 and TRBJ2-7; 11 bases agree with TRBD1. From germline, CDR1 is SGHRS and CDR2 YFSETQ. J was trimmed by 4 bases and V by 1 base; bases with no gene match: 7. This CDR3 has 16 amino acids. CDR3 in DNA: TGCGCCAGCAGCTTGTCCCCGGGACAGGGGGGATACGAGCAGTACGTC. It encodes CASSLSPGQGGYEQYV.

J is TRBJ2-6 and V is TRBV28, with 7 bases that match TRBD1. The CDR3 spans 16 residues. V gave up 0 bases and J gave up 2 bases; unmatched junction bases: 1. Germline V CDR1 and CDR2: MDHEN, SYDVKM. The CDR3 region is CASSLWRGPGANVLTF. The DNA of the CDR3 is TGTGCCAGCAGTTTATGGAGGGGGCCTGGGGCCAACGTCCTGACTTTC. The whole variable domain, remainder taken from reference TRBV28 and TRBJ2-6, is DVKVTQSSRYLVKRTGEKVFLECVQDMDHENMFWYRQDPGLGLRLIYFSYDVKMKEKGDIPEGYSVSREKKERFSLILESASTNQTSMYLCASSLWRGPGANVLTFGAGSRLTVL.

The rearrangement uses TRBV10-1 and TRBJ1-6; maybe TRBD1 (6 bases). The germline CDR1 and CDR2 sequences are WNHNN and SYGVQD (reference sequence). Trimming took 7 bases from V and 8 from J, leaving 12 bases between them. This CDR3 has 13 amino acids. The CDR3 DNA sequence: TGCGCCAGCAAGGACAGATTAGATTCACCCCTCCACTTT. Amino acids: CASKDRLDSPLHF.